Detailed here is one T cell receptor beta chain. This CDR3 spans 16 amino acids. The germline V and J ends were trimmed by 5 bases and 8 bases, with 19 bases remaining between them. The germline gives CDR1 SGHDN, CDR2 FVKESK. The data derive from a study of T cell changes during pregnancy in multiple sclerosis. The protocol was immunoSEQ multiplex PCR, while the TCRdb copy is restricted to in-frame clones and leaves out a portion. The sample consists of 55,000 to 75,000 clones, 91% of them appearing once. The TCR comes from a female donor in good health, enrolled as a control in a pregnancy study. Sequenced here: peripheral blood, sampled in the third trimester of pregnancy. The J gene is TRBJ1-6, the V gene TRBV14, with D tentatively TRBD1 (6 bases). CDR3 residues: CASSTRPGGSDSPLHF. Here the CDR3 DNA reads TGTGCCAGCAGCACCCGGCCGGGGGGCTCGGATTCACCCCTCCACTTT.